This T cell receptor (beta chain) was identified in a study of CD8+ T cells in alopecia areata. In the study overall: Spontaneous alopecia affected the approximately 6-12-month-old C3H/HeJ graft donors, whose skin was transplanted to roughly 6-11-week-old female C3H/HeJ mice. Study conclusions and caveats: More clonal than normal scalp was lesional scalp, particularly alopecia totalis/universalis. Among the cells sequenced in scalp samples are also the resident alphabeta T cells of normal skin.

Once RNA had been extracted, it was reverse transcribed into cDNA to act as the sequencing template. Sequencing used immunoSEQ multiplex PCR; TCRdb keeps in-frame clones, though not all of them. Listed for the sample are around 290,000 clones, none seen a single time. The ends lost 3 bases at V and 4 bases at J; junction bases unmatched: 3. The CDR3 is made up of 14 amino acids. Germline assignment: CDR1 NSHNY and CDR2 SYGAGN. Pooled cells of cutaneous lymph node origin were sorted on CD4, CD8alpha, NKG2D, NKG2ACE and other markers. About this clone: Antigen specificity is unknown. All gene names here are mouse names. The CDR3 end falls 4 residues outside the read, so it is completed with the germline J gene. Other DNA sequences in this sample translate to the same CDR3.

This clonotype was sampled from a C3H/HeJ mouse with alopecia areata. These mice share the MHC haplotype H2-k. The J gene is TRBJ2-2, the V gene TRBV13-1; the match to TRBD1 covers 7 bases. Sequencing used CD4+ T cells sorted from a lymph node. Partial CDR3 DNA: TGTGCCAGCAGTGGGACAGGACCCACCGGG. It encodes CASSGTGPTG. The CDR3 as a whole reads CASSGTGPTGQLYF.